This T cell receptor beta chain came from a study of blood T cells in healthy people across ages. A second PCR, run for roughly 7 to 12 cycles, used a sample-barcoded 5' primer plus a J-beta primer mix. MiXCR, applied by TCRdb to the 5' RACE reads, yields one record per CDR3 protein. Of more than 500,000 distinct CDR3 sequences in the sample, 25% to 30% were seen once. A few counts support this clonotype. Germline is not matched at one junction end, which may reflect a read error. This clonotype was obtained from a woman in her seventies in good health. Sequencing was done on a sample of blood.

The CDR3 nucleotides are TGTGCCAGCAGTTACTCGAGGACCACTCGGAACACTGAAGCCTTCTTT. Encoded protein: CASSYSRTTRNTEAFF. The chain employs TRBV6-5 and TRBJ1-1; the D is unclear. This CDR3 has 16 residues. The germline V gene encodes CDR1 MNHEY and CDR2 SVGAGI.